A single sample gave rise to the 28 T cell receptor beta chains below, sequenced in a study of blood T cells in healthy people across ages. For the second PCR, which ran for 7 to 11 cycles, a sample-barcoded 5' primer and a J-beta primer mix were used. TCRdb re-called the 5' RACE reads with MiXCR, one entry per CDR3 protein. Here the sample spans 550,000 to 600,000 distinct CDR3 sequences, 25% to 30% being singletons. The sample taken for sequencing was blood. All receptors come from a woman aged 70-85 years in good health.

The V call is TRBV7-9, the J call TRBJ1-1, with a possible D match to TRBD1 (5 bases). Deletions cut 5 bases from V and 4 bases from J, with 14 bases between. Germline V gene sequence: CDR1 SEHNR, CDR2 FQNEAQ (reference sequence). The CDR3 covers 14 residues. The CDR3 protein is CASSPQARGTEAFF. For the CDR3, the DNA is TGTGCCAGCAGCCCACAGGCTAGGGGCACTGAAGCTTTCTTT.

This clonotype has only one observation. In DNA, the CDR3 is TGTGCCAGCACCCCTAATACAGGGGAACTTGGCACTGAAGCTTTCTTT. Its translation: CASTPNTGELGTEAFF. The chain employs TRBV9 and TRBJ1-1, with 7 bases identical to TRBD1. The V and J ends lost 6 bases and 4 bases, in that order; junction bases with no gene match: 15. Germline V lookup: CDR1 SGDLS, CDR2 YYNGEE. The CDR3 sequence is 16 residues long.

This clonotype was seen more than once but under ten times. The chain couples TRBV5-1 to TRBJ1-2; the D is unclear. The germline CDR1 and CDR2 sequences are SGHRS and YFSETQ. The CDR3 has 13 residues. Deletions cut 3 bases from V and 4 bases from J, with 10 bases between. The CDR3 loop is CASSSTATYGYTF. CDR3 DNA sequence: TGCGCCAGCAGCTCTACAGCCACCTATGGCTACACCTTC.

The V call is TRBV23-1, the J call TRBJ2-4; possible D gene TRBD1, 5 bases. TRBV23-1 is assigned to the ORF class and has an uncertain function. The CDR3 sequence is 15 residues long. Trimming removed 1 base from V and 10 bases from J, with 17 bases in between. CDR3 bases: TGCGCCAGCAGTCAATTGTACAGGCCCCCAGGGATTCAGTACTTC. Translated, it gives CASSQLYRPPGIQYF.

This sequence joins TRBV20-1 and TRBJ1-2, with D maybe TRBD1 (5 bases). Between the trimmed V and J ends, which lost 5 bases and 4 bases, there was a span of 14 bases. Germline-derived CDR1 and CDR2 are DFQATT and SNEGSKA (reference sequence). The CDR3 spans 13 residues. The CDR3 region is CSAYVQGAYGYTF. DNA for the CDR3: TGCAGTGCTTATGTGCAGGGCGCCTATGGCTACACCTTC.

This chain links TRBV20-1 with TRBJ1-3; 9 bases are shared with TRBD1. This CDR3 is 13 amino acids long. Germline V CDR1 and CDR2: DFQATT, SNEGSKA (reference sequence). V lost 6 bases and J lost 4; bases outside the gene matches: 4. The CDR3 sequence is CSAPGQGGNTIYF. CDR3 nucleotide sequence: TGCAGTGCCCCGGGACAGGGAGGAAACACCATATATTTT.

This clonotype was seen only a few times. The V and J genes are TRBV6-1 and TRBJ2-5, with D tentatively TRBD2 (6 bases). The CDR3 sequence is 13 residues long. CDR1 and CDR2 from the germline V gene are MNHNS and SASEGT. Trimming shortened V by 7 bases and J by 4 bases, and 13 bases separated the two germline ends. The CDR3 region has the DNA TGTGCCAGCAACCCCGGCGGGGCAGAGACCCAGTACTTC. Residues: CASNPGGAETQYF.

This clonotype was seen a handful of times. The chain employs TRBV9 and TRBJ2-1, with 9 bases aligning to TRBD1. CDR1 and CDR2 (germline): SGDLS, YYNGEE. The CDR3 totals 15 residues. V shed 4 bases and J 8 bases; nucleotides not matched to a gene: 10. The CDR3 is CASSRYAQGAYEQFF. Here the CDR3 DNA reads TGTGCCAGCAGCCGATACGCACAGGGGGCGTATGAGCAGTTCTTC.

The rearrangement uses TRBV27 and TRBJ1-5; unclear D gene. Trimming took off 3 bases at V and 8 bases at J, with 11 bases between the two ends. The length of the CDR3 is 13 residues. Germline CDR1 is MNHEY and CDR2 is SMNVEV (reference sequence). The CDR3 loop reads CASSFSRKEPQHF. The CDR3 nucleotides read TGTGCCAGCAGTTTCAGTAGAAAGGAGCCCCAGCATTTT.

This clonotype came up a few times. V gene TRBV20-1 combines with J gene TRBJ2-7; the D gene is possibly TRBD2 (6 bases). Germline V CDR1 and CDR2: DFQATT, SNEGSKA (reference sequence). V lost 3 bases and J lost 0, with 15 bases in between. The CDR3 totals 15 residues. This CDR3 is CSASRGTFSSYEQYF. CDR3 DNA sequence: TGCAGTGCTAGTCGCGGGACTTTCTCCTCCTACGAGCAGTACTTC.

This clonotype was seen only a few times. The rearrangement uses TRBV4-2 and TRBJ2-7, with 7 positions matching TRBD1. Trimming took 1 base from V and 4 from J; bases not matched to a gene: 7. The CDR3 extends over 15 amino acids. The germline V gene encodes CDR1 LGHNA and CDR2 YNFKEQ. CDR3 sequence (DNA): TGTGCCAGCAGCCAAGTTATGACAGGGAGTTACGAGCAGTACTTC. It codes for CASSQVMTGSYEQYF.

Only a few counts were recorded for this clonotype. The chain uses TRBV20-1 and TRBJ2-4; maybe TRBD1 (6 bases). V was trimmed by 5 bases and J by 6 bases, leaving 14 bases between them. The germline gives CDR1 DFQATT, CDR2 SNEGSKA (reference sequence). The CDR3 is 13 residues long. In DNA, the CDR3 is TGCAGTGCTCCGCCGGACAGACTAAACATTCAGTACTTC. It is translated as CSAPPDRLNIQYF.

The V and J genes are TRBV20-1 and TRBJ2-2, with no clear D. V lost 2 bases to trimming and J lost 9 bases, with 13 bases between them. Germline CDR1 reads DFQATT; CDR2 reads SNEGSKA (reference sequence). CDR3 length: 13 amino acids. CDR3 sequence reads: CSARIRSARELFF. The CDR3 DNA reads TGCAGTGCTAGAATCAGATCGGCTAGGGAGCTGTTTTTT.

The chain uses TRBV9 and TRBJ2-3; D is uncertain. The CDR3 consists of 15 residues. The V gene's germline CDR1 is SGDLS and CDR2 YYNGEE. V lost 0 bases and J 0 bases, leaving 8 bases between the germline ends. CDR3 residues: CASSVDPSSTDTQYF. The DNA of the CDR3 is TGTGCCAGCAGCGTAGATCCATCTAGCACAGATACGCAGTATTTT.

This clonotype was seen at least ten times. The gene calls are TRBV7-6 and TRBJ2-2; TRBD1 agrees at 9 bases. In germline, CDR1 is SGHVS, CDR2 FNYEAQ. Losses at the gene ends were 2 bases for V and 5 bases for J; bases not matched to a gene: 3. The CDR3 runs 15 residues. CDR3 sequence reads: CASSLQQGATGELFF. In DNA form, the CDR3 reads TGTGCCAGCAGCTTACAACAGGGGGCGACCGGGGAGCTGTTTTTT.

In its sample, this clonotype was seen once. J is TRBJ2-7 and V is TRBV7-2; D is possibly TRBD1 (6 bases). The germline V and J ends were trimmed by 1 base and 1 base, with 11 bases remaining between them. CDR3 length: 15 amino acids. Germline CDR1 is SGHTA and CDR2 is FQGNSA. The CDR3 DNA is TGTGCCAGCAGCTTAGGGGCAGGGGAATCCTACGAGCAGTACTTC. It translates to CASSLGAGESYEQYF. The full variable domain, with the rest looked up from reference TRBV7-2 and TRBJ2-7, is GAGVSQSPSNKVTEKGKDVELRCDPISGHTALYWYRQSLGQGLEFLIYFQGNSAPDKSGLPSDRFSAERTGGSVSTLTIQRTQQEDSAVYLCASSLGAGESYEQYFGPGTRLTVT.

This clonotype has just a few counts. CDR3: CASKSTGTRANQPQHF. CDR3 bases: TGTGCCAGCAAATCGACCGGGACCCGGGCGAATCAGCCCCAGCATTTT. The chain couples TRBV6-2 or TRBV6-3 to TRBJ1-5; a weak D match, TRBD1 (5 bases). Trimming took off 7 bases at V and 4 bases at J, with 20 bases between the two ends. Per the germline V gene, CDR1 is MNHEY and CDR2 is SVGEGT. The CDR3 is made up of 16 amino acids.

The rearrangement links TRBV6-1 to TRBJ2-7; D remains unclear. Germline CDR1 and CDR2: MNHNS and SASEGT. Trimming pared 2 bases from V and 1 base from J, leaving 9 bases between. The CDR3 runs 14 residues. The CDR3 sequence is CASSEQFSSYEQYF. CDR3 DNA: TGTGCCAGCAGTGAACAGTTCTCGTCCTACGAGCAGTACTTC.

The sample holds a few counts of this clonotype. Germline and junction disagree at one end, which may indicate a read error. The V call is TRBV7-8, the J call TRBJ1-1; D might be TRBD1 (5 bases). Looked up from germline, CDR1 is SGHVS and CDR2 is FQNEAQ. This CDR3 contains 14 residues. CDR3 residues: CASSFRQMNTEASF. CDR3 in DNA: TGTGCCAGCAGCTTTCGACAGATGAACACTGAAGCTTCCTTT.

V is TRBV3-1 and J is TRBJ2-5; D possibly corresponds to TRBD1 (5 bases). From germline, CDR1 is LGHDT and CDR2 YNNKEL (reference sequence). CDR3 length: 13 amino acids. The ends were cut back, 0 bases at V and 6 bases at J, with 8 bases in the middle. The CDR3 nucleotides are TGTGCCAGCAGCCAAGAAGGGGTTAAGACCCAGTACTTC. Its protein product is CASSQEGVKTQYF.

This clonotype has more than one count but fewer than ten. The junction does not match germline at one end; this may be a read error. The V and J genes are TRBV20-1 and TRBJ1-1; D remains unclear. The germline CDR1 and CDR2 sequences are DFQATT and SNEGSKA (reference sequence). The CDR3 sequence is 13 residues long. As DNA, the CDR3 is TGCAGTGCGTGGACTTCGGTGGTTACTGAAGCTCTCTTT. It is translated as CSAWTSVVTEALF.

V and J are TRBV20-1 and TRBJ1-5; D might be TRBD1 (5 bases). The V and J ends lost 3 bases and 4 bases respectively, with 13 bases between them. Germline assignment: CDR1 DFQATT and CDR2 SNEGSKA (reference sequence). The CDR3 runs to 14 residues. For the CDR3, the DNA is TGCAGTGCTAGCTCTGGGGCAGTTAATCAGCCCCAGCATTTT. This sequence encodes CSASSGAVNQPQHF.

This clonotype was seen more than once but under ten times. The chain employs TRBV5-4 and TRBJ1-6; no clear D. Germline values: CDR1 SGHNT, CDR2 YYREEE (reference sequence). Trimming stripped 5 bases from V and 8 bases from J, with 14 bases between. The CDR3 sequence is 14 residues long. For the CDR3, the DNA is TGTGCCAGCAGTTCGTGGGTGGTTGATTCACCCCTCCACTTT. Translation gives CASSSWVVDSPLHF. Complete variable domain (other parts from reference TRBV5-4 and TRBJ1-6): ETGVTQSPTHLIKTRGQQVTLRCSSQSGHNTVSWYQQALGQGPQFIFQYYREEENGRGNFPPRFSGLQFPNYSSELNVNALELDDSALYLCASSSWVVDSPLHFGNGTRLTVT.

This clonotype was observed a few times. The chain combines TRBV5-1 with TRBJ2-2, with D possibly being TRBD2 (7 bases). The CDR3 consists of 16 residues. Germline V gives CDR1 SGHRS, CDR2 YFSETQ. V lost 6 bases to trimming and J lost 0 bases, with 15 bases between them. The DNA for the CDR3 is TGCGCCAGCAAAGGGGGGGGGACCGCGAACACCGGGGAGCTGTTTTTT. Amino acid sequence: CASKGGGTANTGELFF.

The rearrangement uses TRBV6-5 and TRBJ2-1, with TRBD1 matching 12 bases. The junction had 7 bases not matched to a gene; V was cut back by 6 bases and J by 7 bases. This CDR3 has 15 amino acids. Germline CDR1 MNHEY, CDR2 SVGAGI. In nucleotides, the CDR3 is TGTGCCAGCAGCCCGGGGGGACAGGGGGCGAATGAGCAGTTCTTC. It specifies CASSPGGQGANEQFF.

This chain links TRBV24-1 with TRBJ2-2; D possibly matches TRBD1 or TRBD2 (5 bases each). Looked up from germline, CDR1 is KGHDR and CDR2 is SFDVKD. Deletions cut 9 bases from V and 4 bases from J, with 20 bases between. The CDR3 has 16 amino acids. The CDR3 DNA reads TGTGCCACCTCTCTCCGGGGACGGCCGACCACCGGGGAGCTGTTTTTT. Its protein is CATSLRGRPTTGELFF.

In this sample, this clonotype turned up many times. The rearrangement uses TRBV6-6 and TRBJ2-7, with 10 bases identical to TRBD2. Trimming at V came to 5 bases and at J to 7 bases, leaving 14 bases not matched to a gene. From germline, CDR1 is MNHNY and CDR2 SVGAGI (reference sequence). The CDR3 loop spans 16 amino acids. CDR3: CASSTYLAGAKEEQYF. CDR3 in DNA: TGTGCCAGCAGTACTTATCTAGCGGGGGCGAAAGAGGAGCAGTACTTC.

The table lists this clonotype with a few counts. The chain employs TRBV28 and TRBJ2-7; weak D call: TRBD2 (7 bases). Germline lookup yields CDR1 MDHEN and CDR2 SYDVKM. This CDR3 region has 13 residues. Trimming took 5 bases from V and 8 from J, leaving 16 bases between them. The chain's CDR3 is CASSPPEGGKQYF. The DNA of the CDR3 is TGTGCCAGCAGTCCCCCGGAGGGGGGGAAGCAGTACTTC.